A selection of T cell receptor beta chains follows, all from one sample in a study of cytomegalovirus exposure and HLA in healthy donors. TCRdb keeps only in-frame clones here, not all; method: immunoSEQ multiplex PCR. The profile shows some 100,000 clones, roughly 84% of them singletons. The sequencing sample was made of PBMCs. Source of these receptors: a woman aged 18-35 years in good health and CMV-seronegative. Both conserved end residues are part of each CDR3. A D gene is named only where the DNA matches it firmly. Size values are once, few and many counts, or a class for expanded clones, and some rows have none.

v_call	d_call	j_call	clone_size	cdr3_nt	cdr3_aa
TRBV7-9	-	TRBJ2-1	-	TGTGCCAGCAGCCCAAAACACGTTCCGGAGCAGTTCTTC	CASSPKHVPEQFF
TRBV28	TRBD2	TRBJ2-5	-	TGTGCCAGCAGTTTCACGGTTAGCGGGGGACAAGAGACCCAGTACTTC	CASSFTVSGGQETQYF
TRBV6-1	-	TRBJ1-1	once	TGTGCCAGCAGTGAAGTATTGAACACTGAAGCTTTCTTT	CASSEVLNTEAFF
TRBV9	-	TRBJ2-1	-	TGTGCCAGCAGCGTCGCTAGCGTTCCGGGGGTTGGGGAGCAGTTCTTC	CASSVASVPGVGEQFF
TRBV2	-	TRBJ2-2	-	TGTGCCAGCAGTTTCCTCGTGAACACCGGGGAGCTGTTTTTT	CASSFLVNTGELFF
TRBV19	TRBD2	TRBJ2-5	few	TGTGCCAGTAGTGCCACTAGCGGCCGTTACCAAGAGACCCAGTACTTC	CASSATSGRYQETQYF
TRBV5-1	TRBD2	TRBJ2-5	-	TGCGCCAGCAGCTCTGGGGTCTTGGCGGGGGGGCCATACGAGACCCAGTACTTC	CASSSGVLAGGPYETQYF
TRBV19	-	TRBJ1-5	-	TGTGCCAGTAGTCCCCGCGGAGGGGGGGGCAATCAGCCCCAGCATTTT	CASSPRGGGGNQPQHF
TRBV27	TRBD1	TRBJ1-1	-	TGTGCCAGCAGTTTATATGACAGGGCTACTGAAGCTTTCTTT	CASSLYDRATEAFF
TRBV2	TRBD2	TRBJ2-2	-	TGTGCCAGCACCTTAGCGGGATACACCGGGGAGCTGTTTTTT	CASTLAGYTGELFF
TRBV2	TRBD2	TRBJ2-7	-	TGTGCCAGCAGTGACAGGTCCCTAGCGGGGACCTCCTACGAGCAGTACTTC	CASSDRSLAGTSYEQYF
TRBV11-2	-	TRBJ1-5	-	TGTGCCAGCAGCTTGGGAGAGATCGGAGCCCGTCAGCCCCAGCATTTT	CASSLGEIGARQPQHF
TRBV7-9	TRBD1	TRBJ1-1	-	TGTGCCAGCAGCTTAGTAGGGACAGGGCCGAACACTGAAGCTTTCTTT	CASSLVGTGPNTEAFF
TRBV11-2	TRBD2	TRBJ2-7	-	TGTGCCAGCAGCTTAGATCTCGGGGGGGGAGTTAGCCGCTACGAGCAGTACTTC	CASSLDLGGGVSRYEQYF
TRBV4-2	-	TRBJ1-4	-	TGTGCCAGCAGCCAAGATAACAGCCCACGTAATGAAAAACTGTTTTTT	CASSQDNSPRNEKLFF
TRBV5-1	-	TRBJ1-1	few	TGCGCCAGCAGTTTTACCTCAGGCACTGAAGCTTTCTTT	CASSFTSGTEAFF
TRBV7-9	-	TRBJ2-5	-	TGTGCCAGCAGCCCCCCCGATGATATGAGAAGGACCCAGTACTTC	CASSPPDDMRRTQYF
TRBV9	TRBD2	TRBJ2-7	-	TGTGCCAGCAGCGTAGGACTAGCGTCGATCGACGAGCAGTACTTC	CASSVGLASIDEQYF
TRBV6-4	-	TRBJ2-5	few	TGTGCCAGCAGTGACGGGCAGGGTGGGCAAGAGACCCAGTACTTC	CASSDGQGGQETQYF